The clone carrying this T cell receptor (beta chain) came up many times. The data originate from a study of T cells in Graves' hyperthyroidism and ophthalmopathy. Regions amplified from RNA transcripts were the TCR beta CDR3 regions. The study used the HTBI primer set for a first-round RT-PCR of the TCR CDR3. TCRdb re-called the multiplex PCR reads through MiXCR, storing one row per CDR3 protein. Here the sample spans hundreds of thousands of distinct CDR3 sequences, roughly 14% being singletons. In germline, CDR1 is SGHTA, CDR2 FQGNSA. The CDR3 spans 12 residues. Trimming removed 3 bases from V and 5 bases from J, with 6 bases in between.

This TCR derives from a man between 18 and 35 years old with Graves' ophthalmopathy. Input material: blood. This chain joins TRBV7-2 and TRBJ2-3; no clear D gene. CDR3 coding DNA: TGTGCCAGCAGCTTCTACGGAGATACGCAGTATTTT. Translated, it gives CASSFYGDTQYF. Drawing the rest from reference TRBV7-2 and TRBJ2-3, the complete variable domain is GAGVSQSPSNKVTEKGKDVELRCDPISGHTALYWYRQSLGQGLEFLIYFQGNSAPDKSGLPSDRFSAERTGGSVSTLTIQRTQQEDSAVYLCASSFYGDTQYFGPGTRLTVL.